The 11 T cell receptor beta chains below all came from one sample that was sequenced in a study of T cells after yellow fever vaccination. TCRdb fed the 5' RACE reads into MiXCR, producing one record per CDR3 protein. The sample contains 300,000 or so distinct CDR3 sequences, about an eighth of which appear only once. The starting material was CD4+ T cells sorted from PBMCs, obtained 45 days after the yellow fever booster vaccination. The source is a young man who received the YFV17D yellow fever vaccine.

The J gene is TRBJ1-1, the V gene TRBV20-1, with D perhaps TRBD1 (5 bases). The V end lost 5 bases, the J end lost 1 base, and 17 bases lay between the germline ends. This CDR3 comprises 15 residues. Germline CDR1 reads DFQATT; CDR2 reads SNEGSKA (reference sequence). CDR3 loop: CSAWGGVRSNTEAFF. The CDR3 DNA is TGCAGTGCTTGGGGCGGGGTCCGGTCGAACACTGAAGCTTTCTTT.

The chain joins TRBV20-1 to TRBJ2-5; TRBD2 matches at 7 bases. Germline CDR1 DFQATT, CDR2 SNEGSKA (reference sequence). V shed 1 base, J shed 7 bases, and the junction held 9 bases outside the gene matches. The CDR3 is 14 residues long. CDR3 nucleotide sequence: TGCAGTGCTAGAGGGTCGGGAGGCGCAGGGACCCAGTACTTC. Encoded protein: CSARGSGGAGTQYF.

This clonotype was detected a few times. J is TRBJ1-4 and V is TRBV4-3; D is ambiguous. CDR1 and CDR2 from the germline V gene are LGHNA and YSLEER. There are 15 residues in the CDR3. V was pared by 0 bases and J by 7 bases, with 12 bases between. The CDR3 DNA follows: TGCGCCAGCAGCCAAGATCTCTGGGGAACTGAAAAACTGTTTTTT. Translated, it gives CASSQDLWGTEKLFF.

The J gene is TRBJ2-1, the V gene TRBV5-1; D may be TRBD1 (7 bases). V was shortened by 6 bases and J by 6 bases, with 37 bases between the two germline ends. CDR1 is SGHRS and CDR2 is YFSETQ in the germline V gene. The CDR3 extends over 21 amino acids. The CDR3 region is CASTPLGGDRDFRRSSNEQFF. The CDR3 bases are TGCGCCAGCACCCCCTTAGGTGGTGACAGGGACTTTCGCCGTTCCAGCAATGAGCAGTTCTTC.

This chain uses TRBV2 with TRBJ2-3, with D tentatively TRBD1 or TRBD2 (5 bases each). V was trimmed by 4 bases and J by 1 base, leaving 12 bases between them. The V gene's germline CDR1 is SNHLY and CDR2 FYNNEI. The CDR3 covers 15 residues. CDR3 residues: CASSGDLGGTDTQYF. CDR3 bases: TGTGCCAGCAGTGGGGACCTGGGGGGCACAGATACGCAGTATTTT.

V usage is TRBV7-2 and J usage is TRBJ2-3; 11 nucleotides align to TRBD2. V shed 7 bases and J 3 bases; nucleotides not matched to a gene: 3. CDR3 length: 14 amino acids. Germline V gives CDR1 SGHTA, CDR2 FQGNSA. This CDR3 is CASKTSGATDTQYF. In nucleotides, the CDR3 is TGTGCCAGCAAGACTAGCGGGGCGACAGATACGCAGTATTTT.

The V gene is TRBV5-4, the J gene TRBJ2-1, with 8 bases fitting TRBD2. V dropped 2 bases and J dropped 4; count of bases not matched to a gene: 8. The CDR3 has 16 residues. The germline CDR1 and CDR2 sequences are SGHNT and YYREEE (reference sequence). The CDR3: CASSLTSGNIYNEQFF. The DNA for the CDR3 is TGTGCCAGCAGCTTAACTAGCGGAAATATTTACAATGAGCAGTTCTTC.

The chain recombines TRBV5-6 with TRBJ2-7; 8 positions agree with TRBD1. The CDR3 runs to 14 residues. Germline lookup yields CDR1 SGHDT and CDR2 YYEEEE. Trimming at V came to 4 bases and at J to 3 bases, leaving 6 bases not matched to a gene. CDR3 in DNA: TGTGCCAGCAGCCGGGGACAGGATGGCTACGAGCAGTACTTC. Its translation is CASSRGQDGYEQYF.

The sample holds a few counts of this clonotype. The CDR3 DNA is TGTGCCAGCAGCGCTCTTTCTAAGGGGCCTCCCTACGAGCAGTACTTC. Protein product: CASSALSKGPPYEQYF. This chain joins TRBV7-2 and TRBJ2-7; D is perhaps TRBD1 (5 bases). The CDR3 sequence is 16 residues long. Germline V gene data show CDR1 as SGHTA and CDR2 as FQGNSA. The V gene lost 5 bases and the J gene lost 2 bases, with 19 bases spanning the gap.

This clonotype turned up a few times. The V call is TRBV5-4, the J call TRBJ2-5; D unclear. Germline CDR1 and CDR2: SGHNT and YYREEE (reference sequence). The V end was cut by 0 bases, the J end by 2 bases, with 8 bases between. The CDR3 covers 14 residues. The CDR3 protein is CASSLDLGQETQYF. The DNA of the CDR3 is TGTGCCAGCAGCTTGGACCTAGGGCAAGAGACCCAGTACTTC.

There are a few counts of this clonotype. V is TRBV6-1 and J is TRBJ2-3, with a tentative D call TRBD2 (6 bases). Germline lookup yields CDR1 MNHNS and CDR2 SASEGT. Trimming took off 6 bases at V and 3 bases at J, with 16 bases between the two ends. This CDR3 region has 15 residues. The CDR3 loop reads CASSPSGDWTDTQYF. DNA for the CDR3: TGTGCCAGCAGCCCTTCGGGGGATTGGACAGATACGCAGTATTTT.